This entry features one T cell receptor beta chain sequence. The sample comes from a study of monozygotic twins with inflammatory bowel disease. TCRdb reprocessed the 5' RACE reads and reports one entry per CDR3 protein, with no DNA. Here the sample table reports hundreds of thousands of distinct CDR3 sequences. The CDR3 runs 13 residues. Germline V gene data show CDR1 as MNHNS and CDR2 as SASEGT. Phlebotomy per donor yielded a single 2.5 ml blood sample. Sequencing was carried out using blood. The origin of this receptor is a human donor with ulcerative colitis or Crohn's disease, or a healthy co-twin of an affected twin (not recorded which). This chain joins TRBV6-1 and TRBJ2-2. CDR3 protein: CASGNSPTGELFF.